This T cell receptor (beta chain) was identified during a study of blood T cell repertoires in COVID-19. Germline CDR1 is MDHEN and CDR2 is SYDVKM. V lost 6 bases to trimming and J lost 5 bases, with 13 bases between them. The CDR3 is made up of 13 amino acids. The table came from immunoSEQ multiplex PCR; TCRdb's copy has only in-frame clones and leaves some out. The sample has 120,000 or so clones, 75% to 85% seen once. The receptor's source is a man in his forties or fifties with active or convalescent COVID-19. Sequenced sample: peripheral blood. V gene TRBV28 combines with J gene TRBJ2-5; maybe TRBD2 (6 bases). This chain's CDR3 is CASSPPAGETQYF. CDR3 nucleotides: TGTGCCAGCAGCCCTCCGGCGGGGGAGACCCAGTACTTC.